This T cell receptor beta chain stems from a study of blood T cell repertoires in COVID-19. Study-wide background: Sample material is recorded as cDNA or gDNA derived from T cells, B-cell-depleted T cells, or PBMCs.

In the authors' methods: Researchers report that nucleated cell counts were estimated from reference gene primer amplification. Only in-frame clones appear in the TCRdb table, and some are missing; sequencing was by immunoSEQ multiplex PCR. D and trimming were read from the DNA, whereas the V and J calls and clone size are those reported in that table. The table lists about 140,000 clones, 65% to 85% of them singletons. CDR1 is KGHSH, CDR2 LQKENI, per germline. Trimming took 8 bases from V and 4 from J, leaving 20 bases between them. This CDR3 contains 16 residues. The chain employs TRBV18 and TRBJ2-2; D might be TRBD2 (6 bases). The material sequenced was peripheral blood. The receptor was derived from a human donor in a cohort sampled during active COVID-19. CDR3 sequence (DNA): TGTGCCAGCGGCAACACTGGAGGGCCCGGCACCGGGGAGCTGTTTTTT. Translation: CASGNTGGPGTGELFF.